This entry lists 27 T cell receptor beta chains sequenced from one sample in a study of control samples from healthy donors and cancer patients. Assay used: immunoSEQ multiplex PCR; TCRdb lists only in-frame clones, some missing. The sample gives 150,000 to 200,000 clones, around 93% of which show up once; approximately 1.5% is in the top ten. Sequences were obtained from blood. All receptors come from a man between 18 and 35 years old in good health.

The chain uses TRBV28 and TRBJ2-4; D remains ambiguous. V was shortened by 3 bases and J by 0 bases, with 9 bases between the two germline ends. In germline, CDR1 is MDHEN, CDR2 SYDVKM. The CDR3 contains 15 residues. The CDR3 loop is CASSLGWTAKNIQYF. The CDR3 coding sequence is TGTGCCAGCAGTTTGGGTTGGACAGCCAAAAACATTCAGTACTTC. The full variable domain, with the rest looked up from reference TRBV28 and TRBJ2-4, is DVKVTQSSRYLVKRTGEKVFLECVQDMDHENMFWYRQDPGLGLRLIYFSYDVKMKEKGDIPEGYSVSREKKERFSLILESASTNQTSMYLCASSLGWTAKNIQYFGAGTRLSVL.

This clone has only one observation. This chain connects TRBV4-1 to TRBJ2-3; 9 bases map to TRBD1. The CDR3 contains 17 residues. Germline V CDR1 and CDR2: MGHRA, YSYEKL. Losses at the gene ends were 3 bases for V and 1 base for J; bases not matched to a gene: 8. CDR3 nucleotide sequence: TGCGCCAGCAGCCAGCTGGGGACAGGGCTGGGCACAGATACGCAGTATTTT. This gives the protein CASSQLGTGLGTDTQYF.

The genes are TRBV27 and TRBJ2-7, with 10 bases that match TRBD1. CDR3 length: 15 residues. Germline CDR1 MNHEY, CDR2 SMNVEV (reference sequence). V lost 7 bases to trimming and J lost 4 bases; unmatched junction nucleotides: 10. The CDR3 coding sequence is TGTGCCAGCAAACCGGCGACAGGGGGCAGTTACGAGCAGTACTTC. This sequence encodes CASKPATGGSYEQYF.

This chain uses TRBV2 with TRBJ2-7; D call uncertain. The CDR3 contains 12 residues. Germline V gene sequence: CDR1 SNHLY, CDR2 FYNNEI. V shed 8 bases and J shed 0 bases, with 8 bases lying between them. The CDR3: CASGVASYEQYF. In nucleotides, the CDR3 is TGTGCCAGCGGGGTCGCCTCCTACGAGCAGTACTTC.

The genes are TRBV6-5 and TRBJ1-4; D not resolved. This CDR3 contains 15 residues. The germline V gene encodes CDR1 MNHEY and CDR2 SVGAGI. Between the trimmed V and J ends, which lost 0 bases and 7 bases, there was a span of 12 bases. CDR3 sequence reads: CASSYSGQSSEKLFF. In nucleotides, the CDR3 is TGTGCCAGCAGTTACTCGGGTCAGTCGAGTGAAAAACTGTTTTTT.

This clone was observed a single time. J is TRBJ2-5 and V is TRBV5-1, with no clear D. With 0 bases removed from V and 3 bases from J, the gap between germline ends came to 12 bases. Germline values: CDR1 SGHRS, CDR2 YFSETQ. The CDR3 is 15 amino acids. The CDR3 DNA is TGCGCCAGCAGCTTGGAAGGGCCTAGGGAAGAGACCCAGTACTTC. Encoded protein: CASSLEGPREETQYF.

This chain uses TRBV6-4 with TRBJ2-3; 11 nucleotides agree with TRBD2. Germline assignment: CDR1 MRHNA and CDR2 SNTAGT. V lost 3 bases, J lost 1 base, and 0 bases stayed unmatched. The CDR3 extends over 15 amino acids. CDR3 bases: TGTGCCAGCAGTGAGACTAGCGGGGGCACAGATACGCAGTATTTT. The encoded protein is CASSETSGGTDTQYF.

This chain links TRBV12-5 with TRBJ2-6; no reliable D call. Germline V gene lookup returns CDR1 LGHNT and CDR2 FRNRAP. Trimming stripped 0 bases from V and 0 bases from J, with 9 bases between. The length of the CDR3 is 17 residues. Here the CDR3 DNA reads TGTGCTAGTGGTTTGGTACGTCAGGTCTCTGGGGCCAACGTCCTGACTTTC. Encoded protein: CASGLVRQVSGANVLTF.

The V and J genes are TRBV23-1 and TRBJ1-3; D remains unclear. TRBV23-1 is an ORF; its function is uncertain. The CDR3 is made up of 13 amino acids. V lost 3 bases and J 2 bases, leaving 5 bases between the germline ends. The DNA for the CDR3 is TGCGCCAGCAGTCATTTCACTGGAAACACCATATATTTT. Amino acid sequence: CASSHFTGNTIYF.

The chain has TRBV14 and TRBJ1-6, with 10 bases fitting TRBD1. V lost 3 bases, J lost 10 bases, and 6 bases stayed unmatched. The CDR3 spans 15 residues. Germline V lookup: CDR1 SGHDN, CDR2 FVKESK. CDR3: CASSHGQGGGSPLHF. CDR3 bases: TGTGCCAGCAGCCACGGACAGGGGGGAGGGTCACCCCTCCACTTT.

The rearrangement uses TRBV7-8 and TRBJ2-5; no reliable D call. The germline V gene encodes CDR1 SGHVS and CDR2 FQNEAQ. The CDR3 contains 13 residues. The V end was cut by 5 bases, the J end by 1 base, with 8 bases between. The chain's CDR3 is CASSRASQETQYF. CDR3 in DNA: TGTGCCAGCAGCCGGGCCAGCCAAGAGACCCAGTACTTC.

The genes are TRBV5-1 and TRBJ2-5, with D hard to call. This CDR3 comprises 13 residues. V lost 7 bases to trimming and J lost 4 bases, with 14 bases between them. In germline, CDR1 is SGHRS, CDR2 YFSETQ. The CDR3 region is CASGSPGIETQYF. The CDR3 region has the DNA TGCGCCAGCGGGTCCCCTGGGATAGAGACCCAGTACTTC.

The chain recombines TRBV25-1 with TRBJ2-5; weak D call: TRBD2 (6 bases). CDR1 is MGHDK and CDR2 is SYGVNS in the germline V gene. Trimming took off 0 bases at V and 5 bases at J, with 10 bases between the two ends. The CDR3 spans 14 residues. CDR3 in amino acids: CASSEYGGDETQYF. CDR3 in DNA: TGTGCCAGCAGTGAATATGGAGGGGACGAGACCCAGTACTTC.

The chain has TRBV28 and TRBJ2-3; no clear D. V dropped 6 bases and J dropped 2 bases, with 15 bases sitting between them. This CDR3 region has 15 residues. Germline V gene data show CDR1 as MDHEN and CDR2 as SYDVKM. CDR3 sequence: CASSQPSAFTDTQYF. As DNA, the CDR3 is TGTGCCAGCAGCCAGCCCAGTGCCTTCACAGATACGCAGTATTTT.

V gene TRBV12-3 or TRBV12-4 combines with J gene TRBJ1-2; D is unclear. Trimming stripped 5 bases from V and 2 bases from J, with 9 bases between. The CDR3 loop spans 13 amino acids. CDR3 sequence: CASSRDKNYGYTF. The DNA of the CDR3 is TGTGCCAGCAGTCGAGACAAGAACTATGGCTACACCTTC.

V is TRBV9 and J is TRBJ1-4; weak D call: TRBD1 (6 bases). The germline V gene encodes CDR1 SGDLS and CDR2 YYNGEE. The ends were cut back, 3 bases at V and 14 bases at J, with 17 bases in the middle. The CDR3 contains 13 residues. This chain's CDR3 is CASSEYTGSNLFF. CDR3 in DNA: TGTGCCAGCAGCGAATATACAGGGAGTAACCTGTTTTTT.

This chain links TRBV6-5 with TRBJ1-4; D possibly corresponds to TRBD1 (6 bases). Trimming took off 0 bases at V and 3 bases at J, with 11 bases between the two ends. Germline V CDR1 and CDR2: MNHEY, SVGAGI. This CDR3 spans 16 amino acids. The CDR3 loop reads CASSYSGGASNEKLFF. In DNA, the CDR3 is TGTGCCAGCAGTTACTCGGGGGGGGCTTCTAATGAAAAACTGTTTTTT.

This clone was found once. The chain uses TRBV4-1 and TRBJ2-5, with 7 positions matching TRBD1. V lost 0 bases, J lost 2 bases, and 9 bases stayed unmatched. The CDR3 runs to 17 residues. Germline CDR1 is MGHRA and CDR2 is YSYEKL. The CDR3: CASSQEFGTAIQETQYF. The CDR3 region has the DNA TGCGCCAGCAGCCAAGAATTCGGGACAGCGATACAAGAGACCCAGTACTTC.

The gene calls are TRBV9 and TRBJ2-7, with D maybe TRBD2 (7 bases). Trimming stripped 3 bases from V and 2 bases from J, with 15 bases between. The CDR3 consists of 15 residues. The V gene's germline CDR1 is SGDLS and CDR2 YYNGEE. The CDR3 region has the DNA TGTGCCAGCAGCGCCGGGGGGCCTGGGACCTACGAGCAGTACTTC. Its protein product is CASSAGGPGTYEQYF.

The rearrangement uses TRBV12-3 or TRBV12-4 and TRBJ1-5; D possibly corresponds to TRBD1 (6 bases). This CDR3 region has 13 residues. The V and J ends lost 2 bases and 4 bases respectively, with 6 bases between them. CDR3 residues: CASSLRGNQPQHF. In DNA form, the CDR3 reads TGTGCCAGCAGTTTAAGGGGGAATCAGCCCCAGCATTTT.

This chain links TRBV29-1 with TRBJ1-3, with 9 nucleotides matching TRBD1. The trim removed 7 bases at V and 0 bases at J, leaving 4 bases unmatched. Germline CDR1 is SQVTM and CDR2 is ANQGSEA. This CDR3 spans 14 amino acids. CDR3 loop: CSAHRGLSGNTIYF. The CDR3 DNA reads as TGCAGCGCTCACAGGGGGCTCTCTGGAAACACCATATATTTT.

CDR3 in DNA: TGCGCCAGCAGCTTAACCACCGGGACTTCTTGGGGAACACCCCTCCACTTT. This translates into CASSLTTGTSWGTPLHF. The chain recombines TRBV5-1 with TRBJ1-6; tentative D call: TRBD1 (5 bases). The CDR3 consists of 17 residues. Germline V gives CDR1 SGHRS, CDR2 YFSETQ. The V end lost 2 bases, the J end lost 11 bases, and 23 bases lay between the germline ends.

The chain has TRBV5-6 and TRBJ1-6; D unclear. V was shortened by 4 bases and J by 3 bases, with 11 bases between the two germline ends. This CDR3 region has 15 residues. Germline V CDR1 and CDR2: SGHDT, YYEEEE. The CDR3 DNA follows: TGTGCCAGCAGCAGCGACGAGGACTATAATTCACCCCTCCACTTT. Encoded protein: CASSSDEDYNSPLHF.

This chain connects TRBV2 to TRBJ2-7; TRBD1 agrees at 7 bases. J lost 3 bases, V lost 9 bases, and 5 bases had no gene match. The CDR3 spans 12 residues. Germline V gene data show CDR1 as SNHLY and CDR2 as FYNNEI. The CDR3 region has the DNA TGTGCCAGTAGGGACAGCCGCTACGAGCAGTACTTC. It yields the protein CASRDSRYEQYF.

This chain uses TRBV5-1 with TRBJ1-5; unclear D gene. From germline, CDR1 is SGHRS and CDR2 YFSETQ. The length of the CDR3 is 11 residues. Trimming removed 3 bases at V and 5 bases at J, with 3 bases between. The CDR3 sequence is CASSSYQPQHF. The DNA for the CDR3 is TGCGCCAGCAGCTCCTATCAGCCCCAGCATTTT.

This clone turned up a few times. The gene calls are TRBV15 and TRBJ1-6; tentative D call: TRBD1 (6 bases). Trimming left V 0 bases short and J 6 bases short, with 12 bases between. CDR1 LNHNV and CDR2 YYDKDF come from the germline V gene (reference sequence). This CDR3 has 16 amino acids. In DNA, the CDR3 is TGTGCCACCAGCAGAGACACGACAGGATCTAATTCACCCCTCCACTTT. Amino acid sequence: CATSRDTTGSNSPLHF.

The table lists this clone with a count of one. V gene TRBV29-1 combines with J gene TRBJ1-2, with D perhaps matching TRBD1 (6 bases). V was pared by 5 bases and J by 3 bases, with 10 bases between. This CDR3 has 12 amino acids. Germline V gives CDR1 SQVTM, CDR2 ANQGSEA. The CDR3 loop is CSVPQGDYGYTF. The CDR3 DNA reads as TGCAGCGTTCCACAGGGTGACTATGGCTACACCTTC.